Listed here is a single TCR beta chain. Its target is not known. This sample was taken from a study of T-cell memory formation after mild COVID-19. Study outcomes and limitations: CD4+ contracting clones were found mainly in CM and EM, and CD8+ ones in EMRA. While clones contracting from day 15 to 85 were balanced between CD4 and CD8, later expanders leaned CD4+.

MiXCR, run by TCRdb on the 5' RACE reads, gives a single entry per CDR3 protein. This table has roughly 99,000 distinct CDR3 sequences, around an eighth appearing once. Trimming removed 4 bases at V and 6 bases at J, with 15 bases between. Germline V lookup: CDR1 LGHNA, CDR2 YSLEER. The CDR3 runs 15 residues. Input material: PBMCs or a T cell subset sorted from them (not recorded which). The receptor comes from a man aged 18 to 29 who had mild COVID-19 (a few samples of this study predate the infection). Cell type and time point are not known. The V gene is TRBV4-3, the J gene TRBJ2-2, with a weak D call TRBD1 (7 bases). The CDR3 here is CASSPLEGAAGELFF. The CDR3 DNA reads as TGCGCCAGCAGCCCCCTGGAGGGGGCTGCCGGGGAGCTGTTTTTT.